This entry describes one T cell receptor (beta chain). This sample stems from a study of cytomegalovirus exposure and HLA in healthy donors. Researchers ran the PCR with 60 Vbeta and 13 Jbeta primers. The protocol was immunoSEQ multiplex PCR, while the TCRdb copy is restricted to in-frame clones and leaves out a portion. Among about 150,000 clones listed, 9.7% were seen once. The V gene's germline CDR1 is ENHRY and CDR2 SYGVKD. CDR3 length: 14 residues. V was cut by 4 bases and J by 2 bases, with 11 bases left in between. J is TRBJ1-2 and V is TRBV10-3, with D perhaps matching TRBD1 (5 bases). This clonotype was sampled from a man aged 50 to 59 in good health and CMV-seronegative. Sequencing was performed on PBMCs. This chain's CDR3 is CAISVGGSNYGYTF. CDR3 DNA sequence: TGTGCCATCAGTGTCGGGGGGTCGAACTATGGCTACACCTTC.